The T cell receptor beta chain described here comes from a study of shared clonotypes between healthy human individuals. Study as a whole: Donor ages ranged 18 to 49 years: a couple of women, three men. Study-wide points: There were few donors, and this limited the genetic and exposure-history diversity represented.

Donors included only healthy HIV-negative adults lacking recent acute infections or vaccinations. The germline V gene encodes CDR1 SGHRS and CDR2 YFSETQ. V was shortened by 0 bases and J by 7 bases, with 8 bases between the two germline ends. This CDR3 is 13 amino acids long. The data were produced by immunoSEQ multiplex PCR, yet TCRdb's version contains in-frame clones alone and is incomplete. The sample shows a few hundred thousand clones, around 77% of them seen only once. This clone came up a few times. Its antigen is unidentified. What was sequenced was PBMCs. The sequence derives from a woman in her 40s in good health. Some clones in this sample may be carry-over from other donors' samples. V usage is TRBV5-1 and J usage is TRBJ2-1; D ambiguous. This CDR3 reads CASSLEPVNEQFF. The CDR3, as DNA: TGCGCCAGCAGCTTGGAACCGGTTAATGAGCAGTTCTTC.